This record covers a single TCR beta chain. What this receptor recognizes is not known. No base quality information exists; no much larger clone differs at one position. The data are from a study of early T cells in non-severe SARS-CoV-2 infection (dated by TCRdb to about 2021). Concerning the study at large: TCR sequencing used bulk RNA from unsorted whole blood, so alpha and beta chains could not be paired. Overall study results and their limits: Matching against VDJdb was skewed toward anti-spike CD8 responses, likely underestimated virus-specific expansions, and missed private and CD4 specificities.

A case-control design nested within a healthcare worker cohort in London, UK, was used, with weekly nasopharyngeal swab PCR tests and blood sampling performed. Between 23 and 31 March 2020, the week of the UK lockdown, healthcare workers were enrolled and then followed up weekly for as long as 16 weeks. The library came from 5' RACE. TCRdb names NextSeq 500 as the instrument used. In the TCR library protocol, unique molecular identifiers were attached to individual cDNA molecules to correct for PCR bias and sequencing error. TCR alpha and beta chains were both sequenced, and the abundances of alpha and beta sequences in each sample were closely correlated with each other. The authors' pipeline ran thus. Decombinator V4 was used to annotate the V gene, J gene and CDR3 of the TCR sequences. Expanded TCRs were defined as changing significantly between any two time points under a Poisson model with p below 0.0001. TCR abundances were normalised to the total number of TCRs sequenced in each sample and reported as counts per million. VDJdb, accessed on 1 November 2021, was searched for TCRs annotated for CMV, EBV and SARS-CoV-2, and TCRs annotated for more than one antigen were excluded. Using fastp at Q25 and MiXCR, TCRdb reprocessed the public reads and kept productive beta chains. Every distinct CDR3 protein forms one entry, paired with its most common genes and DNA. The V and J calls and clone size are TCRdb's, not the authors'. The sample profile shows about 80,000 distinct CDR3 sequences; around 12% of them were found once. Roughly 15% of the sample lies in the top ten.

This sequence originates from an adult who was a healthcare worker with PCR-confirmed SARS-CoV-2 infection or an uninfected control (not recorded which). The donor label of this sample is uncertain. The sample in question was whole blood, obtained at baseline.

The CDR3 reads CASRRDREGNEQFF. The sequenced DNA is TGTGCCAGCAGACGCGACAGGGAGGGCAATGAGCAGTTCTTC. The rearrangement combines TRBV6-5 with TRBJ2-1; the D region may be TRBD1 or TRBD2, each matching 7 bases equally. Trimming takes 6 bases from V and 6 bases from J, and the germline ends sit 15 bases apart. Taken from the germline V gene, the CDR1 and CDR2 loops are MNHEY and SVGAGI. From cysteine to phenylalanine, the CDR3 is 14 amino acids long. Just CDR3 DNA is preserved here, 42 bases in frame from base 1.